One and the same sample provided the 5 T cell receptor beta chains below, sequenced in a study of T cells in Graves' hyperthyroidism and ophthalmopathy (dated by TCRdb to between 2019 and 2020). The library was made by multiplex PCR. The instrument given in TCRdb is Illumina HiSeq 2000. Amplification of TCR beta CDR3 regions was carried out from RNA transcripts. A first-round RT-PCR of the TCR CDR3 used the HTBI primer set with the Qiagen OneStep RT-PCR kit. Starting from the raw public reads, TCRdb applied fastp trimming at Q25, assembled clones with MiXCR and retained in-frame beta chains. Each entry merges the rows of one CDR3 protein and shows their most common DNA and genes. This sample has about 560,000 distinct CDR3 sequences in its table, and roughly 17% of those were observed once. Around a sixth of the sample goes to the ten largest clones. Source material: blood. The receptors here all came from a woman between 18 and 29 years old with Graves' hyperthyroidism.

This clonotype was seen at least ten times. This chain uses TRBV28 with TRBJ2-1; 10 bases agree with TRBD2. Trimming removed 6 bases from V and 6 bases from J; junction bases left unmatched: 8. CDR1 MDHEN and CDR2 SYDVKM come from the germline V gene. The length of the CDR3 is 15 residues. DNA of the CDR3: TGTGCCAGCAGCCCTAGCGGGAGCACAACCAATGAGCAGTTCTTC. This sequence encodes CASSPSGSTTNEQFF.

This clonotype was counted ten times or more. The genes are TRBV7-8 and TRBJ2-7; 7 positions agree with TRBD1. With 4 bases clipped from V and 2 bases from J, the junction kept 5 bases outside the gene matches. The length of the CDR3 is 14 residues. CDR1 is SGHVS, CDR2 FQNEAQ, per germline. CDR3 sequence reads: CASSSPGQPYEQYF. In DNA, the CDR3 is TGTGCCAGCAGCTCACCGGGACAGCCCTACGAGCAGTACTTC.

This rearrangement joins TRBV27 to TRBJ1-4; D is uncertain. CDR1 and CDR2 (germline): MNHEY, SMNVEV (reference sequence). The CDR3 is 15 residues long. Deletions cut 5 bases from V and 4 bases from J, with 14 bases between. CDR3: CASSALREYNEKLFF. The CDR3 nucleotides read TGTGCCAGCAGTGCCCTCCGGGAATATAATGAAAAACTGTTTTTT.

The chain employs TRBV10-3 and TRBJ2-5; D remains unclear. CDR1 is ENHRY, CDR2 SYGVKD, per germline. V gave up 0 bases and J gave up 5 bases, with 19 bases separating them. The CDR3 is 17 residues long. In DNA, the CDR3 is TGTGCCATCAGTGAGTCGTCGCATCAAGGGAATGGGGAGACCCAGTACTTC. Translation gives CAISESSHQGNGETQYF.

This clonotype has more than one count but fewer than ten. The chain joins TRBV6-1 to TRBJ2-7; 10 positions match TRBD1. Germline lookup yields CDR1 MNHNS and CDR2 SASEGT. V shed 5 bases, J shed 5 bases, and the junction held 9 bases outside the gene matches. This CDR3 has 15 amino acids. The DNA for the CDR3 is TGTGCCAGCAGTAACGCCGGGACAGGGGCACACGAGCAGTACTTC. It is translated as CASSNAGTGAHEQYF.